The sequence of this T cell receptor (beta chain) was determined in a study of cytomegalovirus exposure and HLA in healthy donors. Points from the study as a whole: There were a few CMV-associated chains whose specificity for CMV antigens was confirmed in vitro.

Comment on this clone: The target antigen is unknown.

The CDR3 has 14 amino acids. Germline V gene lookup returns CDR1 SQVTM and CDR2 ANQGSEA. V shed 4 bases and J shed 7 bases, with 16 bases lying between them. Only in-frame clones appear in the TCRdb table, and some are missing; sequencing was by immunoSEQ multiplex PCR. The data show around 250,000 clones, 90% seen once. The clonotype was recovered from a woman aged 18-30 years in good health and CMV-seronegative. The chain joins TRBV29-1 to TRBJ2-2, with D perhaps matching TRBD2 (6 bases). The material sequenced was PBMCs. This chain's CDR3 is CSVAESRGIGELFF. In nucleotides, the CDR3 is TGCAGCGTTGCCGAGTCCCGGGGGATCGGGGAGCTGTTTTTT.